This T cell receptor (beta chain) was sequenced in a study of shared clonotypes between healthy human individuals. The protocol was immunoSEQ multiplex PCR, while the TCRdb copy is restricted to in-frame clones and leaves out a portion. The table includes millions of clones, approximately 90% detected once. Of note for this clone: Antigen specificity is unknown.

Each sample came from a Caucasian adult donor living in Nashville, Tennessee. Study-level findings and limits: Clonotype sharing among donors was expected to depend on sequencing depth. Non-shared clonotypes had lower generation probabilities than clonotypes shared by all four sorted-subset donors.

V lost 7 bases, J lost 0 bases, and 13 bases lay in between. From germline, CDR1 is MNHNY and CDR2 SVGAGI (reference sequence). The CDR3 runs 14 residues. The clonotype originates from a man between 18 and 29 years old in good health. The chain uses TRBV6-6 and TRBJ2-7; no clear D. Sequenced sample: naive CD4+ T cells sorted from blood. Subset reported: CD45RA+ positively selected. CDR3 in amino acids: CASNAPFGSYEQYF. DNA for the CDR3: TGTGCCAGCAATGCCCCCTTCGGCTCCTACGAGCAGTACTTC.